Listed here are 20 T cell receptor beta chains from one sample, sequenced in a study of cytomegalovirus exposure and HLA in healthy donors. PCR employed 60 Vbeta and 13 Jbeta primers. Method: immunoSEQ multiplex PCR; TCRdb's copy keeps in-frame clones and lacks some. In the table there are fewer than 90,000 clones, 75% to 80% of which are singletons. The source material was PBMCs. The receptors derive from a female donor in good health and CMV-seronegative.

J is TRBJ2-5 and V is TRBV29-1; 7 bases map to TRBD1. Germline CDR1 SQVTM, CDR2 ANQGSEA. The CDR3 consists of 13 residues. Trimming at V came to 4 bases and at J to 5 bases, leaving 7 bases not matched to a gene. The CDR3 region has the DNA TGCAGCGTTGTTACAGGGGCGGTTGAGACCCAGTACTTC. Amino acid sequence: CSVVTGAVETQYF.

The CDR3 nucleotides read TGTGCCAGCAGCCATATGGCGGGAGAGACCTACAATGAGCAGTTCTTC. Translating gives CASSHMAGETYNEQFF. This rearrangement joins TRBV9 to TRBJ2-1; TRBD2 aligns across 7 bases. Trimming removed 4 bases from V and 2 bases from J; junction bases left unmatched: 9. CDR1 and CDR2 from the germline V gene are SGDLS and YYNGEE. CDR3 length equals 16 residues.

This clone appeared a few times. The V call is TRBV5-4, the J call TRBJ2-5; weak D call: TRBD1 (6 bases). Between the trimmed V and J ends, which lost 4 bases and 2 bases, there was a span of 9 bases. The CDR3 sequence is 13 residues long. The V gene's germline CDR1 is SGHNT and CDR2 YYREEE (reference sequence). In DNA, the CDR3 is TGTGCCAGCAGCATAGACAGGCAAGAGACCCAGTACTTC. Protein: CASSIDRQETQYF.

This clone came up a few times. The chain uses TRBV7-2 and TRBJ1-4; 9 nucleotides match TRBD1. Germline V lookup: CDR1 SGHTA, CDR2 FQGNSA. The ends lost 5 bases at V and 5 bases at J; junction bases unmatched: 6. This CDR3 is built from 15 residues. CDR3 nucleotides: TGTGCCAGCAGCGTAGGACAGGGGCGGAATGAAAAACTGTTTTTT. Protein product: CASSVGQGRNEKLFF. Together with reference TRBV7-2 and TRBJ1-4, the CDR3 gives the full variable domain: GAGVSQSPSNKVTEKGKDVELRCDPISGHTALYWYRQSLGQGLEFLIYFQGNSAPDKSGLPSDRFSAERTGGSVSTLTIQRTQQEDSAVYLCASSVGQGRNEKLFFGSGTQLSVL.

The chain has TRBV29-1 and TRBJ1-2; 8 bases fit TRBD1. Per germline, CDR1 SQVTM and CDR2 ANQGSEA. The CDR3 is made up of 15 amino acids. With V trimmed by 3 bases and J by 2 bases, 8 bases remained unmatched. Here the CDR3 reads CSVDFINRGNYGYTF. The CDR3 coding sequence is TGCAGCGTTGACTTTATTAACAGGGGGAACTATGGCTACACCTTC.

The gene calls are TRBV28 and TRBJ2-3; 8 bases agree with TRBD2. The trim removed 6 bases at V and 0 bases at J, leaving 8 bases unmatched. The CDR3 sequence is 16 residues long. The germline V gene encodes CDR1 MDHEN and CDR2 SYDVKM. The CDR3 bases are TGTGCCAGCAGCTCTCCCCGCGGGAGGAGCACAGATACGCAGTATTTT. This gives the protein CASSSPRGRSTDTQYF.

The table lists this clone with a few counts. The V and J genes are TRBV27 and TRBJ1-5, with D unresolved. This CDR3 region has 15 residues. With 6 bases removed from V and 5 bases from J, the gap between germline ends came to 17 bases. From germline, CDR1 is MNHEY and CDR2 SMNVEV (reference sequence). The CDR3 loop is CASRIAGANYQPQHF. The DNA for the CDR3 is TGTGCCAGCAGGATCGCGGGAGCAAATTATCAGCCCCAGCATTTT.

The CDR3 DNA sequence: TGCGCCAGCAGCAAGGGGGCAGTTGGAGAAAAACTGTTTTTT. Protein sequence: CASSKGAVGEKLFF. The chain couples TRBV10-1 to TRBJ1-4, with 7 bases fitting TRBD1. The CDR3 consists of 14 residues. Germline values: CDR1 WNHNN, CDR2 SYGVQD (reference sequence). The J segment lost 8 bases and the V segment lost 6 bases, leaving 9 bases of the junction unmatched.

The chain combines TRBV11-2 with TRBJ2-7; 10 bases fit TRBD2. Germline CDR1 SGHAT, CDR2 FQNNGV. Losses at the gene ends were 6 bases for V and 2 bases for J; bases not matched to a gene: 4. The CDR3 extends over 14 amino acids. The CDR3: CASSRTSGAYEQYF. CDR3 coding DNA: TGTGCCAGCAGTCGGACTAGCGGAGCCTACGAGCAGTACTTC.

The chain carries TRBV9 and TRBJ2-1; D gene ambiguous. This CDR3 has 20 residues. Germline loops: CDR1 SGDLS, CDR2 YYNGEE. V shed 0 bases and J shed 3 bases, with 25 bases lying between them. The CDR3 nucleotides read TGTGCCAGCAGCGTAGCTACCAGATCCCTATACGCGACTCACTACAATGAGCAGTTCTTC. As protein: CASSVATRSLYATHYNEQFF.

This chain links TRBV10-1 with TRBJ1-5; D is perhaps TRBD1 (5 bases). The CDR3 is 14 residues long. V lost 4 bases to trimming and J lost 4 bases, with 11 bases between them. Germline CDR1 is WNHNN and CDR2 is SYGVQD (reference sequence). In DNA form, the CDR3 reads TGCGCCAGCAGTGTGCAAGGGGCAAATCAGCCCCAGCATTTT. As protein: CASSVQGANQPQHF.

This chain uses TRBV5-1 with TRBJ2-2; 12 positions match TRBD2. Trimming took 4 bases from V and 4 from J; bases not matched to a gene: 5. The V gene's germline CDR1 is SGHRS and CDR2 YFSETQ. This CDR3 contains 16 residues. The CDR3 DNA follows: TGCGCCAGCAGCGGATTACTAGCGGGGGGCACCGGGGAGCTGTTTTTT. Translated: CASSGLLAGGTGELFF.

The chain carries TRBV2 and TRBJ2-3, with 9 bases matching TRBD2. With 6 bases clipped from V and 0 bases from J, the junction kept 4 bases outside the gene matches. The CDR3 runs to 15 residues. The germline V gene has CDR1 SNHLY and CDR2 FYNNEI. CDR3 sequence reads: CASRRLAVSTDTQYF. CDR3 in DNA: TGTGCCAGCAGGAGACTAGCGGTTAGCACAGATACGCAGTATTTT.

The rearrangement links TRBV6-1 to TRBJ2-7; perhaps TRBD2 as D (6 bases). Trimming pared 7 bases from V and 4 bases from J, leaving 14 bases between. Germline V CDR1 and CDR2: MNHNS, SASEGT. This CDR3 contains 13 residues. This CDR3 reads CASIPPGVYEQYF. Here the CDR3 DNA reads TGTGCCAGCATCCCCCCGGGGGTATACGAGCAGTACTTC.

The V and J genes are TRBV5-1 and TRBJ2-7; TRBD2 is a possible D gene (5 bases). V was shortened by 0 bases and J by 0 bases, with 10 bases between the two germline ends. The germline V gene encodes CDR1 SGHRS and CDR2 YFSETQ. This CDR3 is 15 amino acids long. The CDR3 reads CASSLEIGGSYEQYF. DNA for the CDR3: TGCGCCAGCAGCTTGGAAATAGGAGGCTCCTACGAGCAGTACTTC.

The chain employs TRBV7-2 and TRBJ1-3; the match to TRBD1 covers 7 bases. V shed 2 bases and J 5 bases; nucleotides not matched to a gene: 9. Germline V gene lookup returns CDR1 SGHTA and CDR2 FQGNSA. The CDR3 covers 16 residues. For the CDR3, the DNA is TGTGCCAGCAGCTTATTAGGGGACAGCCCTAGAAACACCATATATTTT. Translated: CASSLLGDSPRNTIYF.

The CDR3 DNA sequence: TGTGCCAGCAGCCAACAACAAGGGACAGGGGCCTACGAGCAGTACTTC. It is translated as CASSQQQGTGAYEQYF. The chain recombines TRBV4-2 with TRBJ2-7; 10 bases line up with TRBD1. CDR3 length equals 16 residues. From germline, CDR1 is LGHNA and CDR2 YNFKEQ. With V trimmed by 2 bases and J by 2 bases, 6 bases remained unmatched.

The chain is built from TRBV6-6 and TRBJ2-7, with D uncertain. The CDR3 extends over 12 amino acids. CDR1 is MNHNY, CDR2 SVGAGI, per germline (reference sequence). V shed 8 bases and J shed 3 bases, with 11 bases lying between them. In DNA form, the CDR3 reads TGTGCCAGCCTAGGCGCCGGCTACGAGCAGTACTTC. Translation gives CASLGAGYEQYF.

The CDR3, as DNA: TGTGCCAGCAACGCCAGTCCGGAGAACTATGGCTACACCTTC. Encoded protein: CASNASPENYGYTF. The V gene is TRBV4-2, the J gene TRBJ1-2, with D unresolved. The germline V gene has CDR1 LGHNA and CDR2 YNFKEQ. The length of the CDR3 is 14 residues. Trimming took off 7 bases at V and 2 bases at J, with 14 bases between the two ends.

The chain joins TRBV28 to TRBJ2-2; 8 nucleotides agree with TRBD1. The CDR3 consists of 16 residues. After removal of 1 base from V and 2 bases from J, the junction contained 3 bases not matched to a gene. Germline CDR1 is MDHEN and CDR2 is SYDVKM. The CDR3 reads CASSLLQGANTGELFF. CDR3 DNA sequence: TGTGCCAGCAGTTTATTGCAGGGGGCAAACACCGGGGAGCTGTTTTTT.